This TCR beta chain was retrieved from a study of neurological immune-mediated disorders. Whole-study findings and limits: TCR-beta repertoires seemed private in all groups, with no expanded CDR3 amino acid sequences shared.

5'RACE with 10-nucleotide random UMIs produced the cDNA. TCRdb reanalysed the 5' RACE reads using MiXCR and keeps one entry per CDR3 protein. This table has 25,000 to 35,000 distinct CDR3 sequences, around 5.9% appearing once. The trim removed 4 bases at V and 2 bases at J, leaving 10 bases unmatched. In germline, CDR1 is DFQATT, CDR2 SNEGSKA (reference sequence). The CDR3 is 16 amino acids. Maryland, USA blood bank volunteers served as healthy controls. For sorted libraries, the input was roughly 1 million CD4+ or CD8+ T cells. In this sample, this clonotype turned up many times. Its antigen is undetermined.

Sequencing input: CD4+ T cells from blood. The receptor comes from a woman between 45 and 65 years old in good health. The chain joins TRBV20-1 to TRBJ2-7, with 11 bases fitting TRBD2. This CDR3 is CSATTGTSGTTYEQYF. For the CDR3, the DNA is TGCAGTGCTACCACCGGGACTAGCGGTACTACCTACGAGCAGTACTTC.